The next 30 T cell receptor beta chains were all read from a single sample in a study of a mutant IDH1 vaccine in newly diagnosed glioma. Time point indicated: week 35, safety follow-up. Each vaccine dose was 300 ug of mutant IDH1 20-mer peptide, with topical imiquimod. Which antigens these TCRs recognize remains unknown. Measured with immunoSEQ multiplex PCR; TCRdb has only the in-frame clones, and not every one. Counted here are tens of thousands of clones, 65% to 90% occurring once; the ten biggest clones make up about 4.6%. This material consisted of PBMCs, taken from a glioma patient whose treatment included an IDH1 peptide vaccine. These receptors came from a woman between 45 and 60 years old with glioma.

Only a few counts were recorded for this clone. The J gene is TRBJ1-6, the V gene TRBV15, with D hard to call. V lost 0 bases, J lost 10 bases, and 16 bases lay in between. The CDR3 consists of 16 residues. The germline gives CDR1 LNHNV, CDR2 YYDKDF (reference sequence). The CDR3 bases are TGTGCCACCAGCAGAGATCGCCGGGGAGGGCGGTCACCCCTCCACTTT. It specifies CATSRDRRGGRSPLHF.

CDR3 in DNA: TGTGCCAGCAGCTCCCCGGCCTCCTACGAGCAGTACTTC. As protein: CASSSPASYEQYF. The chain uses TRBV7-9 and TRBJ2-7; D is unresolved. Trimming cost V 4 bases and J 0 bases, with 7 bases left between them. The CDR3 has 13 amino acids. Germline CDR1 reads SEHNR; CDR2 reads FQNEAQ (reference sequence).

This chain uses TRBV7-2 with TRBJ2-7; D is uncertain. Trimming pared 0 bases from V and 0 bases from J, leaving 9 bases between. Germline V gives CDR1 SGHTA, CDR2 FQGNSA. This CDR3 has 15 amino acids. The CDR3 DNA reads as TGTGCCAGCAGCTTAGCAGGTGCAGCCTCCTACGAGCAGTACTTC. This translates into CASSLAGAASYEQYF.

This chain joins TRBV4-3 and TRBJ2-7; tentatively, D is TRBD1 (6 bases). Germline V gene data show CDR1 as LGHNA and CDR2 as YSLEER. V lost 1 base, J lost 2 bases, and 15 bases lay in between. The CDR3 is 16 amino acids. The CDR3 spells CASSQVYQGTTYEQYF. The CDR3, as DNA: TGCGCCAGCAGCCAAGTATATCAGGGGACGACCTACGAGCAGTACTTC.

This CDR3 reads CAWGNDGLRYNEQFF. The CDR3 DNA is TGTGCCTGGGGCAACGACGGACTGAGGTACAATGAGCAGTTCTTC. J is TRBJ2-1 and V is TRBV30; possibly TRBD2 for D (5 bases). CDR1 and CDR2 (germline): GTSNPN, SVGIG (reference sequence). Trimming stripped 5 bases from V and 4 bases from J, with 18 bases between. The CDR3 runs 15 residues.

The sample holds one count of this clone. CDR3 protein: CASSEVNFRPSGYTF. In DNA form, the CDR3 reads TGTGCCAGCAGTGAGGTAAATTTTCGACCATCTGGCTACACCTTC. The chain combines TRBV6-1 with TRBJ1-2; D unclear. Germline V gene lookup returns CDR1 MNHNS and CDR2 SASEGT. V lost 3 bases to trimming and J lost 7 bases, with 18 bases between them. This CDR3 has 15 residues.

CDR3 residues: CASSLRTSYNEQFF. CDR3 DNA: TGCGCCAGCAGCCTCCGCACCTCCTACAATGAGCAGTTCTTC. V gene TRBV5-1 combines with J gene TRBJ2-1; the D is unclear. The V gene's germline CDR1 is SGHRS and CDR2 YFSETQ. The CDR3 runs to 14 residues. V gave up 4 bases and J gave up 0 bases, with 8 bases separating them. The full variable domain, rest sourced from reference TRBV5-1 and TRBJ2-1, is KAGVTQTPRYLIKTRGQQVTLSCSPISGHRSVSWYQQTPGQGLQFLFEYFSETQRNKGNFPGRFSGRQFSNSRSEMNVSTLELGDSALYLCASSLRTSYNEQFFGPGTRLTVL.

The gene calls are TRBV6-8 and TRBJ2-6, with 7 bases fitting TRBD1. Trimming at V came to 2 bases and at J to 0 bases, leaving 13 bases not matched to a gene. Germline CDR1 MNHGY, CDR2 SAAAGT. The CDR3 is made up of 20 amino acids. Here the CDR3 DNA reads TGTGCCAGCAGTTACAGTAGAGGGACAGATATTTTCTCTGGGGCCAACGTCCTGACTTTC. This encodes CASSYSRGTDIFSGANVLTF.

The chain couples TRBV30 to TRBJ1-5; possibly TRBD1 for D (5 bases). Trimming cost V 0 bases and J 2 bases, with 14 bases left between them. This CDR3 comprises 16 residues. The germline CDR1 and CDR2 sequences are GTSNPN and SVGIG (reference sequence). The CDR3 loop reads CAWSVRGDAGNQPQHF. DNA for the CDR3: TGTGCCTGGAGTGTACGGGGGGACGCAGGCAATCAGCCCCAGCATTTT.

The CDR3 DNA sequence: TGTGCCAGCAGTGAACGAACGGCGATCTATGGCTACACCTTC. It specifies CASSERTAIYGYTF. This chain uses TRBV6-1 with TRBJ1-2; unclear D gene. There are 14 residues in the CDR3. V lost 2 bases, J lost 4 bases, and 11 bases lay in between. Germline V CDR1 and CDR2: MNHNS, SASEGT.

The chain employs TRBV7-8 and TRBJ2-7; 7 bases align to TRBD2. CDR3 length: 15 residues. Trimming removed 2 bases from V and 3 bases from J; junction bases left unmatched: 7. Germline assignment: CDR1 SGHVS and CDR2 FQNEAQ. Written as DNA, the CDR3 is TGTGCCAGCAGCTTACGAAAAGCGGGGCTCTACGAGCAGTACTTC. This codes for CASSLRKAGLYEQYF.

The chain carries TRBV25-1 and TRBJ2-7; D unresolved. V gave up 1 base and J gave up 2 bases, with 3 bases separating them. Germline-derived CDR1 and CDR2 are MGHDK and SYGVNS. The CDR3 loop spans 12 amino acids. Written as DNA, the CDR3 is TGTGCCAGCAGTGAATCCACCTACGAGCAGTACTTC. Encoded protein: CASSESTYEQYF.

This clone has a handful of counts. The V call is TRBV5-5, the J call TRBJ1-2; D is unclear. CDR3 size: 17 residues. Trimming took off 1 base at V and 8 bases at J, with 24 bases between the two ends. Germline lookup yields CDR1 SGHKS and CDR2 YYEKEE (reference sequence). The CDR3 is CASSLTALGAQLSGYTF. CDR3 DNA: TGTGCCAGCAGCTTGACAGCTTTGGGTGCTCAACTCTCGGGCTACACCTTC.

This sequence joins TRBV7-2 and TRBJ2-5; perhaps D is TRBD1 or TRBD2 (6 bases each). CDR3 length: 16 amino acids. Germline lookup yields CDR1 SGHTA and CDR2 FQGNSA. The V end was cut by 4 bases, the J end by 5 bases, with 20 bases between. CDR3 in amino acids: CASSSKAGGGSETQYF. Here the CDR3 DNA reads TGTGCCAGCAGCTCCAAAGCCGGAGGGGGTTCCGAGACCCAGTACTTC.

The chain combines TRBV4-2 with TRBJ1-5; D might be TRBD1 (6 bases). Deletions cut 1 base from V and 0 bases from J, with 16 bases between. Germline-derived CDR1 and CDR2 are LGHNA and YNFKEQ. The CDR3 is 18 amino acids. The CDR3 region has the DNA TGTGCCAGCAGCCAAGGGCCTCTGGGGGGCTATAGCAATCAGCCCCAGCATTTT. Its translation: CASSQGPLGGYSNQPQHF.

The rearrangement links TRBV6-5 to TRBJ2-3; D call uncertain. Germline assignment: CDR1 MNHEY and CDR2 SVGAGI. This CDR3 region has 13 residues. V shed 6 bases and J shed 3 bases, with 10 bases lying between them. This CDR3 reads CASSLQLTDTQYF. CDR3 nucleotides: TGTGCCAGCAGCCTTCAGTTAACAGATACGCAGTATTTT.

The chain is built from TRBV30 and TRBJ2-5; no clear D gene. V was shortened by 5 bases and J by 1 base, with 8 bases between the two germline ends. CDR3 length equals 12 residues. Germline V gene sequence: CDR1 GTSNPN, CDR2 SVGIG (reference sequence). The CDR3: CAWESGQETQYF. For the CDR3, the DNA is TGTGCCTGGGAGTCAGGCCAAGAGACCCAGTACTTC. The full variable domain, in which reference TRBV30 and TRBJ2-5 provide the parts outside the CDR3, is SQTIHQWPATLVQPVGSPLSLECTVEGTSNPNLYWYRQAAGRGLQLLFYSVGIGQISSEVPQNLSASRPQDRQFILSSKKLLLSDSGFYLCAWESGQETQYFGPGTRLLVL.

The CDR3 here is CASSLPTTSGGALDGAKNIQYF. As DNA, the CDR3 is TGTGCCAGCAGCCTCCCCACTACTAGCGGGGGGGCCCTCGATGGAGCCAAAAACATTCAGTACTTC. This sequence joins TRBV7-8 and TRBJ2-4; 13 nucleotides match TRBD2. V shed 5 bases and J 0 bases; nucleotides not matched to a gene: 19. Germline CDR1 reads SGHVS; CDR2 reads FQNEAQ. This CDR3 comprises 22 residues.

The chain is built from TRBV6-1 and TRBJ2-2, with D perhaps being TRBD1 or TRBD2 (5 bases each). The CDR3 has 14 residues. The germline V gene has CDR1 MNHNS and CDR2 SASEGT. The V and J ends lost 8 bases and 6 bases respectively, with 16 bases between them. CDR3 residues: CASLRDVRSGELFF. CDR3 bases: TGTGCCAGCCTACGGGACGTGAGGTCCGGGGAGCTGTTTTTT.

V and J are TRBV6-5 and TRBJ2-3; a weak D match, TRBD2 (5 bases). The CDR3 totals 15 residues. The germline gives CDR1 MNHEY, CDR2 SVGAGI. The V and J ends lost 1 base and 1 base respectively, with 9 bases between them. CDR3 bases: TGTGCCAGCAGTTACTTTCTCGGGGGCACAGATACGCAGTATTTT. This gives the protein CASSYFLGGTDTQYF.

The chain employs TRBV27 and TRBJ1-1; TRBD1 is a possible D gene (6 bases). Trimming took off 5 bases at V and 3 bases at J, with 16 bases between the two ends. The CDR3 consists of 15 residues. From germline, CDR1 is MNHEY and CDR2 SMNVEV (reference sequence). This chain's CDR3 is CASSRGEGGYTEAFF. In nucleotides, the CDR3 is TGTGCCAGCAGTCGTGGGGAGGGGGGGTACACTGAAGCTTTCTTT.

This clone was counted only a few times. This sequence joins TRBV14 and TRBJ2-3; D uncertain. CDR1 SGHDN and CDR2 FVKESK come from the germline V gene. This CDR3 has 12 amino acids. Trimming took off 4 bases at V and 1 base at J, with 3 bases between the two ends. For the CDR3, the DNA is TGTGCCAGCAGCCCGCGCACAGATACGCAGTATTTT. It encodes CASSPRTDTQYF.

The chain links TRBV30 to TRBJ1-4; TRBD1 might be the D (5 bases). Trimming pared 1 base from V and 4 bases from J, leaving 10 bases between. The CDR3 consists of 14 residues. CDR1 is GTSNPN and CDR2 is SVGIG in the germline V gene (reference sequence). The CDR3: CAWSAGTSNEKLFF. The CDR3 DNA is TGTGCCTGGAGTGCCGGGACTAGTAATGAAAAACTGTTTTTT.

This rearrangement joins TRBV19 to TRBJ1-1; 9 nucleotides match TRBD1. From germline, CDR1 is LNHDA and CDR2 SQIVND (reference sequence). The CDR3 is made up of 15 amino acids. V lost 6 bases, J lost 0 bases, and 5 bases stayed unmatched. This CDR3 reads CASSQQGAVNTEAFF. Written as DNA, the CDR3 is TGTGCCAGTAGCCAACAGGGGGCAGTGAACACTGAAGCTTTCTTT.

This chain connects TRBV7-9 to TRBJ1-6; 7 positions agree with TRBD1. The ends lost 3 bases at V and 6 bases at J; junction bases unmatched: 5. CDR3 size: 15 residues. CDR1 is SEHNR, CDR2 FQNEAQ, per germline (reference sequence). DNA of the CDR3: TGTGCCAGCAGCTTCGCGGGACAGAGTAATTCACCCCTCCACTTT. Its protein product is CASSFAGQSNSPLHF.

The rearrangement joins TRBV5-1 to TRBJ1-1; 7 bases fit TRBD1. In germline, CDR1 is SGHRS, CDR2 YFSETQ. V gave up 4 bases and J gave up 4 bases; unmatched junction bases: 10. There are 15 residues in the CDR3. The CDR3 loop is CASSPGQWGATEAFF. The CDR3 nucleotides are TGCGCCAGCAGCCCGGGACAGTGGGGGGCCACTGAAGCTTTCTTT.

This clone has a single count. This chain joins TRBV10-3 and TRBJ1-1; 7 bases align to TRBD1. The CDR3 totals 12 residues. After removal of 9 bases from V and 2 bases from J, the junction contained 3 bases not matched to a gene. Germline V gene data show CDR1 as ENHRY and CDR2 as SYGVKD. For the CDR3, the DNA is TGTGCCATTAGACAGGGAAACACTGAAGCTTTCTTT. Translated, it gives CAIRQGNTEAFF.

This clone was recorded only once. The chain uses TRBV27 and TRBJ1-1, with D tentatively TRBD1 (5 bases). Trimming cost V 5 bases and J 3 bases, with 13 bases left between them. The CDR3 loop spans 14 amino acids. The V gene's germline CDR1 is MNHEY and CDR2 SMNVEV (reference sequence). The CDR3 protein is CASSREGRDTEAFF. As DNA, the CDR3 is TGTGCCAGCAGTCGGGAGGGGAGGGACACTGAAGCTTTCTTT.

This clone was counted a few times. J is TRBJ1-1 and V is TRBV5-6; D might be TRBD1 (5 bases). V shed 0 bases and J shed 6 bases, with 12 bases lying between them. Germline loops: CDR1 SGHDT, CDR2 YYEEEE. The CDR3 is made up of 14 amino acids. CDR3 residues: CASSLVRGRAEAFF. CDR3 in DNA: TGTGCCAGCAGCTTGGTCCGGGGGAGAGCTGAAGCTTTCTTT.

This sequence joins TRBV7-2 and TRBJ1-2; unclear D gene. The CDR3 is made up of 15 amino acids. Per the germline V gene, CDR1 is SGHTA and CDR2 is FQGNSA. Trimming took 1 base from V and 8 from J, leaving 17 bases between them. The CDR3 bases are TGTGCCAGCAGCTTAGGTCTTAACCCTACGGGGGGCTACACCTTC. Translation: CASSLGLNPTGGYTF.